The 9 T cell receptor beta chains presented below share a single source sample, sequenced in a study of PD-1 blockade in classical Hodgkin lymphoma. The table came from immunoSEQ multiplex PCR; TCRdb's copy has only in-frame clones and leaves some out. The data hold 14,000 or so clones, with 83% observed a single time. With no exception, relapse followed autologous stem cell transplantation in all patients, and brentuximab vedotin exposure varied. The source material was peripheral blood mononuclear cells (PBMCs), sampled at baseline. All receptors derive from a human donor with classical Hodgkin lymphoma.

The chain is built from TRBV28 and TRBJ2-7; possible D gene TRBD2, 6 bases. The CDR3 runs to 15 residues. CDR1 MDHEN and CDR2 SYDVKM come from the germline V gene. V was shortened by 4 bases and J by 0 bases, with 13 bases between the two germline ends. The CDR3 sequence is CASSSPGSPSYEQYF. In nucleotides, the CDR3 is TGTGCCAGCAGTTCTCCCGGGAGCCCCTCCTACGAGCAGTACTTC.

CDR3 protein: CASSTKDGSNEKLFF. DNA for the CDR3: TGTGCCAGCAGCACCAAGGACGGATCGAATGAAAAACTGTTTTTT. This chain uses TRBV5-6 with TRBJ1-4, with D uncertain. Germline CDR1 SGHDT, CDR2 YYEEEE. The CDR3 has 15 amino acids. Trimming took 4 bases from V and 5 from J, leaving 15 bases between them.

This clone was counted only a few times. This sample includes further DNA sequences coding for the same CDR3. The chain recombines TRBV7-2 with TRBJ2-7; TRBD1 matches 9 bases. Germline values: CDR1 SGHTA, CDR2 FQGNSA. The CDR3 consists of 14 residues. J was trimmed by 1 base and V by 4 bases; bases with no gene match: 2. The CDR3 coding sequence is TGTGCCAGCAGCTCGGACAGGGGTTCCTACGAGCAGTACTTC. Its translation: CASSSDRGSYEQYF. The whole variable domain, filled in from reference TRBV7-2 and TRBJ2-7, reads GAGVSQSPSNKVTEKGKDVELRCDPISGHTALYWYRQSLGQGLEFLIYFQGNSAPDKSGLPSDRFSAERTGGSVSTLTIQRTQQEDSAVYLCASSSDRGSYEQYFGPGTRLTVT.

The chain carries TRBV5-4 and TRBJ2-1; no definite D call. V dropped 2 bases and J dropped 3 bases, with 9 bases sitting between them. Germline loops: CDR1 SGHNT, CDR2 YYREEE (reference sequence). This CDR3 comprises 14 residues. CDR3 coding DNA: TGTGCCAGCAGCTTCAGTGGGAACTACAATGAGCAGTTCTTC. Its protein is CASSFSGNYNEQFF.

CDR3 residues: CASSLVGGLFYEQYF. The CDR3, as DNA: TGTGCCAGCAGTTTGGTGGGGGGCTTATTCTACGAGCAGTACTTC. The chain is built from TRBV27 and TRBJ2-7; the D gene could be TRBD1 or TRBD2 (6 bases each). The germline V gene encodes CDR1 MNHEY and CDR2 SMNVEV (reference sequence). This CDR3 has 15 residues. Trimming took off 3 bases at V and 3 bases at J, with 15 bases between the two ends.

This rearrangement joins TRBV25-1 to TRBJ1-5, with a tentative D call TRBD1 (6 bases). This CDR3 is 16 amino acids long. V lost 1 base and J lost 0, with 10 bases in between. Germline V gives CDR1 MGHDK, CDR2 SYGVNS. This CDR3 reads CASSEWGADSNQPQHF. CDR3 nucleotide sequence: TGTGCCAGCAGTGAATGGGGGGCAGATAGCAATCAGCCCCAGCATTTT.

The V call is TRBV19, the J call TRBJ2-7; D unresolved. V was pared by 5 bases and J by 3 bases, with 11 bases between. Germline CDR1 LNHDA, CDR2 SQIVND (reference sequence). CDR3 length: 13 amino acids. The CDR3 spells CASSFRTGYEQYF. The CDR3 DNA sequence: TGTGCCAGTAGTTTCCGGACGGGCTACGAGCAGTACTTC.

The chain joins TRBV16 to TRBJ1-4; D remains unclear. This CDR3 has 15 residues. The V gene lost 4 bases and the J gene lost 8 bases, with 17 bases spanning the gap. CDR1 and CDR2 from the germline V gene are KGHSY and FQNENV. The CDR3 DNA follows: TGTGCCAGCAGCCCCACGCTAGGCACTCTAGAAAAACTGTTTTTT. It encodes CASSPTLGTLEKLFF.

This rearrangement joins TRBV4-1 to TRBJ2-5, with D perhaps TRBD2 (5 bases). The CDR3 spans 16 residues. Trimming cost V 2 bases and J 2 bases, with 15 bases left between them. The V gene's germline CDR1 is MGHRA and CDR2 YSYEKL. CDR3 coding DNA: TGCGCCAGCAGCCAAAGGTCGAGGGCCGGTCAAGAGACCCAGTACTTC. Protein: CASSQRSRAGQETQYF.